The subject of this entry is one T cell receptor beta chain. The antigen is undetermined. The repertoire was sequenced with immunoSEQ multiplex PCR; TCRdb's copy has only in-frame clones and lacks some. The sample shows 120,000 to 150,000 clones, approximately 89% of them seen only once. The data are from a study of T cell responses to AZD1222 COVID-19 vaccine. Study results and caveats: Vaccine-associated CD4 TCRs ranged over spike, dominating at 160-218 and 743-854.

This clonotype was sampled from an adult who received the AZD1222 COVID-19 vaccine. The sequenced sample was peripheral blood, obtained 28 days after the second AZD1222 dose.

The CDR3 DNA sequence: TGTGCCAGCAGCTTAGACCAGCCAGGGGACGAGCAGTACTTC. Protein: CASSLDQPGDEQYF. The chain recombines TRBV7-8 with TRBJ2-7; tentative D call: TRBD1 (6 bases). The CDR3 loop spans 14 amino acids. V was clipped by 1 base and J by 5 bases, with 12 bases between them. Germline V gene lookup returns CDR1 SGHVS and CDR2 FQNEAQ.